This TCR beta chain was found in a study of glioma-infiltrating T cells. Study findings and constraints: Tissue and blood shared very few CDR3 sequences. Non-neoplastic patients had below-expected tissue-blood divergence, while all gliomas exceeded expectation.

Per the germline V gene, CDR1 is MNHNS and CDR2 is SASEGT. The CDR3 contains 12 residues. V lost 4 bases, J lost 1 base, and 5 bases lay in between. In this sample, this clonotype turned up many times. Antigen: not known. Amplification of TCR alpha and beta CDR3 regions from RNA used iRepertoire nested multiplex PCR. Input was roughly 85-450 ng of tissue mRNA or PBMC total RNA. TCRdb re-called the multiplex PCR reads with MiXCR, one entry per CDR3 protein. The sample yields 300,000 to 400,000 distinct CDR3 sequences, 41% seen once. The chain carries TRBV6-1 and TRBJ2-7; D not resolved. Sequencing was performed on glioma tissue, nonneoplastic brain tissue, or PBMCs (not recorded which). This clonotype originated in a human donor with low-grade glioma or glioblastoma, undergoing nonglioma brain surgery, or in good health (not recorded which). The CDR3 is CASSGSSYEQYF. Written as DNA, the CDR3 is TGTGCCAGCAGTGGATCTTCCTACGAGCAGTACTTC.